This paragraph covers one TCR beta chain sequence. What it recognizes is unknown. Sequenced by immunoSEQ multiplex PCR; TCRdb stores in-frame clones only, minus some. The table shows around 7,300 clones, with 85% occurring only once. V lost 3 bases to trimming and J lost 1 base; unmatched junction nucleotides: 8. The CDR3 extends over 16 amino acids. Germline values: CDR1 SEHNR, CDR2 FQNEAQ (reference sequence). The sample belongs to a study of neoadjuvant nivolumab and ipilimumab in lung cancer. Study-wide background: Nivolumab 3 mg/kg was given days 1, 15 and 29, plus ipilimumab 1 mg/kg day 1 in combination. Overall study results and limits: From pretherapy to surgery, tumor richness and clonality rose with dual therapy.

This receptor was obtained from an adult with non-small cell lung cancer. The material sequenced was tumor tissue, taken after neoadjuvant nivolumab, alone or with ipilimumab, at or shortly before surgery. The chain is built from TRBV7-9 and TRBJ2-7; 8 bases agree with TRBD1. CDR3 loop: CASSFPAGTGSYEQYF. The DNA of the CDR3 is TGTGCCAGCAGCTTTCCCGCCGGGACAGGATCCTACGAGCAGTACTTC.